Given below is one T cell receptor (beta chain) in context. The antigen is undetermined. This specimen comes from a study of cytomegalovirus exposure and HLA in healthy donors. Looking at the study overall: From about 179 million T cells, an earlier analysis saw 120 million or so unique TCR beta sequences. The study, taken as a whole, reports: Indistinguishable V segments, including TRBV6-2 and TRBV6-3, were excluded. A prior analysis recorded that most TCR beta V segments were productive about 90% or about 30% of the time.

It was with 60 Vbeta and 13 Jbeta primers that the PCR ran. Sequencing was performed with immunoSEQ multiplex PCR; in TCRdb, only in-frame clones are kept and a portion is missing. This sample has approximately 190,000 clones, with roughly 80% found just once. The CDR3 sequence is 16 residues long. V shed 4 bases and J 4 bases; nucleotides not matched to a gene: 9. Germline V gene sequence: CDR1 SGDLS, CDR2 YYNGEE. Sequencing used PBMCs. The TCR sequence derives from a woman aged 25 to 45 in good health and CMV-seropositive. The gene calls are TRBV9 and TRBJ2-1; 9 nucleotides agree with TRBD1. The CDR3 nucleotides are TGTGCCAGCAGCACGACCGGGACAGGGAGGTACAATGAGCAGTTCTTC. It translates to CASSTTGTGRYNEQFF.